This section outlines one T cell receptor beta chain sequence together with its context. The assay was immunoSEQ multiplex PCR, and TCRdb's table has in-frame clones only and misses some. The sample contains 450,000 to 500,000 clones, around 85% of which appear only once. The record originates from a study of blood T cell repertoires in COVID-19. Study in general: Whether acute or convalescent, the COVID-19 samples came from the United States, Italy and Spain. In each case, the material was cDNA or gDNA derived from T cells, B-cell-depleted T cells, or PBMCs.

This TCR came from a human donor in a cohort sampled during active COVID-19. The sequenced material came from peripheral blood.

The CDR3 protein is CAGDHKVNTEAFF. The CDR3 region has the DNA TGTGCCGGAGACCACAAAGTAAACACTGAAGCTTTCTTT. The rearrangement uses TRBV30 and TRBJ1-1; D is unclear. From germline, CDR1 is GTSNPN and CDR2 SVGIG (reference sequence). This CDR3 contains 13 residues. Trimming cost V 8 bases and J 2 bases, with 15 bases left between them.